Listed here are 14 T cell receptor beta chains from one sample, sequenced in a study of cytomegalovirus exposure and HLA in healthy donors. Primers included in the PCR were 60 Vbeta and 13 Jbeta primers. Some clones are missing from TCRdb's copy, which holds only in-frame ones; the method was immunoSEQ multiplex PCR. Found here are under 250,000 clones, approximately 80% of them singletons; the top ten hold around 8%. Material for sequencing was PBMCs. The receptor source for this set is an older woman in good health and CMV-seropositive.

This clone appeared a single time. V gene TRBV5-1 combines with J gene TRBJ1-5, with a tentative D call TRBD1 (5 bases). Trimming removed 0 bases at V and 6 bases at J, with 10 bases between. The CDR3 runs 14 residues. Looked up from germline, CDR1 is SGHRS and CDR2 is YFSETQ. The CDR3 nucleotides are TGCGCCAGCAGCTTGGATGGGGGGGGTCAGCCCCAGCATTTT. It translates to CASSLDGGGQPQHF.

This sequence joins TRBV5-1 and TRBJ2-7; the D gene is possibly TRBD1 (6 bases). Trimming cost V 0 bases and J 5 bases, with 12 bases left between them. The CDR3 length is 14 residues. Germline values: CDR1 SGHRS, CDR2 YFSETQ. CDR3 bases: TGCGCCAGCAGCTTGGCTCCAGGGGCCGACGAGCAGTACTTC. Translation gives CASSLAPGADEQYF.

The V and J genes are TRBV30 and TRBJ2-7, with 8 bases aligning to TRBD1. Germline V gene sequence: CDR1 GTSNPN, CDR2 SVGIG (reference sequence). V shed 2 bases, J shed 6 bases, and the junction held 9 bases outside the gene matches. The CDR3 spans 14 residues. CDR3 in amino acids: CAWSSPGTGGEQYF. CDR3 sequence (DNA): TGTGCCTGGAGTTCGCCCGGGACAGGTGGCGAGCAGTACTTC.

J is TRBJ2-5 and V is TRBV14, with a weak D call TRBD2 (6 bases). This CDR3 is built from 17 residues. V lost 1 base and J 4 bases, leaving 19 bases between the germline ends. Germline V gene data show CDR1 as SGHDN and CDR2 as FVKESK. CDR3 in amino acids: CASSQGVLGLGAETQYF. The CDR3 DNA sequence: TGTGCCAGCAGCCAAGGGGTCCTGGGACTTGGGGCAGAGACCCAGTACTTC.

This clone was picked up a small number of times. V and J are TRBV2 and TRBJ2-1; tentatively, D is TRBD2 (5 bases). The CDR3 totals 15 residues. Looked up from germline, CDR1 is SNHLY and CDR2 is FYNNEI. With 4 bases removed from V and 7 bases from J, the gap between germline ends came to 17 bases. CDR3 DNA: TGTGCCAGCAGTGCAAGGGTAGCGATATCAAATGAGCAGTTCTTC. Residues: CASSARVAISNEQFF. The full variable domain, rest sourced from reference TRBV2 and TRBJ2-1, is EPEVTQTPSHQVTQMGQEVILRCVPISNHLYFYWYRQILGQKVEFLVSFYNNEISEKSEIFDDQFSVERPDGSNFTLKIRSTKLEDSAMYFCASSARVAISNEQFFGPGTRLTVL.

This rearrangement joins TRBV25-1 to TRBJ1-4, with 9 bases matching TRBD1. This CDR3 region has 16 residues. The V segment lost 1 base and the J segment 3 bases; nucleotides outside the gene matches: 3. Germline assignment: CDR1 MGHDK and CDR2 SYGVNS. The CDR3 region has the DNA TGTGCCAGCAGTGAATGGGGACAGGGAGCTAATGAAAAACTGTTTTTT. Translated, it gives CASSEWGQGANEKLFF.

In the case of this clone: A read error may produce the germline difference seen at one junction end. This rearrangement joins TRBV7-9 to TRBJ2-1, with D hard to call. This CDR3 has 13 residues. Germline V gene sequence: CDR1 SEHNR, CDR2 FQNEAQ (reference sequence). CDR3 bases: TGTTCCAGCAGTGGAGTCTACTTCAATGAGCAGTTCTTC. This sequence encodes CSSSGVYFNEQFF.

The V call is TRBV9, the J call TRBJ2-1; TRBD2 aligns across 7 bases. This CDR3 is built from 15 residues. The trim removed 1 base at V and 2 bases at J, leaving 3 bases unmatched. In germline, CDR1 is SGDLS, CDR2 YYNGEE. The DNA for the CDR3 is TGTGCCAGCAGCGTAACTCGGGGGGCCTACAATGAGCAGTTCTTC. The encoded protein is CASSVTRGAYNEQFF.

In regard to this clone: The junction shows a germline mismatch at one end, possibly a read error. The CDR3 DNA follows: TGTTCCAGCAGCCCCCTCCAGCGGGAGGGGACCCAGTACTTC. Translation: CSSSPLQREGTQYF. The rearrangement uses TRBV7-9 and TRBJ2-5; 10 bases align to TRBD2. CDR3 size: 14 residues. Germline loops: CDR1 SEHNR, CDR2 FQNEAQ (reference sequence).

The V gene is TRBV7-9, the J gene TRBJ2-7; D is perhaps TRBD1 (6 bases). V was clipped by 1 base and J by 3 bases, with 10 bases between them. Germline-derived CDR1 and CDR2 are SEHNR and FQNEAQ (reference sequence). The CDR3 contains 14 residues. The chain's CDR3 is CASSLGTRGYEQYF. CDR3 in DNA: TGTGCCAGCAGCTTAGGCACCAGGGGCTACGAGCAGTACTTC. Variable domain in full (rest from reference TRBV7-9 and TRBJ2-7): DTGVSQNPRHKITKRGQNVTFRCDPISEHNRLYWYRQTLGQGPEFLTYFQNEAQLEKSRLLSDRFSAERPKGSFSTLEIQRTEQGDSAMYLCASSLGTRGYEQYFGPGTRLTVT.

This clone has a handful of counts. The chain uses TRBV9 and TRBJ1-2, with TRBD1 as a possible D gene (5 bases). CDR3 length equals 14 residues. CDR1 SGDLS and CDR2 YYNGEE come from the germline V gene. The V end lost 4 bases, the J end lost 0 bases, and 10 bases lay between the germline ends. CDR3 loop: CASSSDSSNYGYTF. The CDR3 DNA sequence: TGTGCCAGCAGCTCCGACAGTTCTAACTATGGCTACACCTTC.

The chain uses TRBV12-5 and TRBJ2-1, with D perhaps matching TRBD2 (6 bases). Per germline, CDR1 LGHNT and CDR2 FRNRAP. The V end lost 4 bases, the J end lost 8 bases, and 6 bases lay between the germline ends. This CDR3 is 11 amino acids long. The CDR3 protein is CASGWGDEQFF. The CDR3 DNA is TGTGCTAGTGGTTGGGGGGATGAGCAGTTCTTC. Drawing the rest from reference TRBV12-5 and TRBJ2-1, the complete variable domain is DARVTQTPRHKVTEMGQEVTMRCQPILGHNTVFWYRQTMMQGLELLAYFRNRAPLDDSGMPKDRFSAEMPDATLATLKIQPSEPRDSAVYFCASGWGDEQFFGPGTRLTVL.

This clone appeared a single time. V is TRBV29-1 and J is TRBJ1-1, with D perhaps TRBD1 (5 bases). Trimming pared 7 bases from V and 0 bases from J, leaving 12 bases between. The CDR3 runs 13 residues. Germline V gene data show CDR1 as SQVTM and CDR2 as ANQGSEA. CDR3 sequence reads: CSDARGMNTEAFF. In DNA form, the CDR3 reads TGCAGCGACGCCCGGGGGATGAACACTGAAGCTTTCTTT.

The rearrangement uses TRBV7-9 and TRBJ2-7, with D unresolved. The CDR3 loop spans 12 amino acids. V lost 5 bases and J 2 bases, leaving 7 bases between the germline ends. CDR1 and CDR2 (germline): SEHNR, FQNEAQ (reference sequence). CDR3 nucleotides: TGTGCCAGCAGCCCACAACCCTACGAGCAGTACTTC. The encoded protein is CASSPQPYEQYF.